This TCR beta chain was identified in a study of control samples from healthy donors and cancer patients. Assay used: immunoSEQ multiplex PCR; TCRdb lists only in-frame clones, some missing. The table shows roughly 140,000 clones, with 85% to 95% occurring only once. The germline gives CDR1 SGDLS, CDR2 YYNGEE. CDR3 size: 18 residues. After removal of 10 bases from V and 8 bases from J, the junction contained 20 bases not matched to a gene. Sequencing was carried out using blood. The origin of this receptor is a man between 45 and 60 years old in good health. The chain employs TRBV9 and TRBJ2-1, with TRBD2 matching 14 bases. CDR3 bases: TGTGCCTACCCGGCGGGTAGATTTGGGACTAGCGGGAGACATGAGCAGTTCTTC. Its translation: CAYPAGRFGTSGRHEQFF.